One and the same sample provided the 6 T cell receptor beta chains below, sequenced in a study of blood T cell repertoires in COVID-19. TCRdb's copy holds only in-frame clones and misses some; the assay was immunoSEQ multiplex PCR. The sample has about 130,000 clones, about 85% seen once. Sample: peripheral blood. These receptors were collected from a woman between 65 and 79 years old with COVID-19, enrolled during active disease.

This clone was seen a handful of times. The chain links TRBV5-5 to TRBJ2-1; 10 bases match TRBD2. J was trimmed by 6 bases and V by 4 bases; bases with no gene match: 10. Germline-derived CDR1 and CDR2 are SGHKS and YYEKEE (reference sequence). The CDR3 has 16 amino acids. CDR3 DNA: TGTGCCAGCAGCCGTCTAGCGGGGGCGGGAAGCAATGAGCAGTTCTTC. It translates to CASSRLAGAGSNEQFF.

V is TRBV4-1 and J is TRBJ2-7; TRBD2 is a possible D gene (7 bases). The germline V and J ends were trimmed by 0 bases and 2 bases, with 14 bases remaining between them. CDR1 is MGHRA, CDR2 YSYEKL, per germline. This CDR3 contains 16 residues. CDR3 in amino acids: CASSQDWGGRTYEQYF. CDR3 sequence (DNA): TGCGCCAGCAGCCAAGATTGGGGGGGGCGAACCTACGAGCAGTACTTC.

J is TRBJ2-1 and V is TRBV5-5; 13 bases are a match to TRBD2. The CDR3 length is 16 residues. Germline V gives CDR1 SGHKS, CDR2 YYEKEE (reference sequence). With V trimmed by 5 bases and J by 6 bases, 8 bases remained unmatched. The CDR3 reads CASSRRTSGGPNEQFF. CDR3 sequence (DNA): TGTGCCAGCAGTCGACGGACTAGCGGGGGCCCCAATGAGCAGTTCTTC.

V is TRBV27 and J is TRBJ1-5, with no clear D. The V and J ends lost 5 bases and 0 bases respectively, with 11 bases between them. CDR1 and CDR2 from the germline V gene are MNHEY and SMNVEV (reference sequence). The CDR3 spans 15 residues. CDR3 in amino acids: CASSPEEGSNQPQHF. DNA for the CDR3: TGTGCCAGCAGTCCGGAAGAGGGTAGCAATCAGCCCCAGCATTTT.

The CDR3 loop is CASSLTSGGAGEQFF. The DNA of the CDR3 is TGTGCCAGCAGCCTGACTAGCGGGGGGGCTGGTGAGCAGTTCTTC. The gene calls are TRBV7-7 and TRBJ2-1; 14 nucleotides align to TRBD2. Germline trimming cut 5 bases from V and 9 bases from J; bases unmatched to any gene: 6. CDR3 size: 15 residues. Germline V gives CDR1 SSHAT, CDR2 FNYEAQ (reference sequence). The entire variable domain, with the rest obtained from reference TRBV7-7 and TRBJ2-1, is as follows: GAGVSQSPRYKVTKRGQDVTLRCDPISSHATLYWYQQALGQGPEFLTYFNYEAQPDKSGLPSDRFSAERPEGSISTLTIQRTEQRDSAMYRCASSLTSGGAGEQFFGPGTRLTVL.

The chain combines TRBV12-3 or TRBV12-4 with TRBJ2-1; tentatively, D is TRBD2 (5 bases). Trimming pared 3 bases from V and 9 bases from J, leaving 6 bases between. The CDR3 sequence is 11 residues long. The CDR3 protein is CASSFAGEQFF. In DNA, the CDR3 is TGTGCCAGCAGTTTTGCGGGTGAGCAGTTCTTC.